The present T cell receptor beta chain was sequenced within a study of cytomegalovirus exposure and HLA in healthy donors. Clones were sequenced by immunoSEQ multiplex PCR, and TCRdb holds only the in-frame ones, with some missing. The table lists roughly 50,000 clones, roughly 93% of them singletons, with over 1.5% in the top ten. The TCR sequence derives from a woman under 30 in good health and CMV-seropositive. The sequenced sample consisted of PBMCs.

This CDR3 reads CASSRTGFNEQFF. CDR3 sequence (DNA): TGCGCCAGCAGCCGAACAGGGTTCAATGAGCAGTTCTTC. The chain is built from TRBV5-1 and TRBJ2-1; tentatively, D is TRBD1 (6 bases). Germline V CDR1 and CDR2: SGHRS, YFSETQ. Trimming cost V 4 bases and J 6 bases, with 11 bases left between them. CDR3 length: 13 residues.